This T cell receptor (beta chain) was retrieved from a study of cytotoxic CD8 clonotypes in ibrutinib-treated CLL. Whole-study results and caveats: Relative to age-matched healthy donors, clonality at baseline was higher, and it tracked circulating CD8+ T-cell counts.

On this clone: Antigen specificity is unknown.

Trimming at V came to 1 base and at J to 5 bases, leaving 9 bases not matched to a gene. Germline V gives CDR1 MNHEY, CDR2 SVGAGI. The CDR3 has 16 residues. TCRdb keeps only in-frame clones here, not all; method: immunoSEQ multiplex PCR. The sample has some 200,000 clones, 70% seen once. V gene TRBV6-5 combines with J gene TRBJ1-1; TRBD1 matches 8 bases. Material: PBMCs, obtained after 12 months of ibrutinib treatment. The sequence was collected from a human donor with chronic lymphocytic leukemia. The chain's CDR3 is CASSYFRQGAQTEAFF. In DNA form, the CDR3 reads TGTGCCAGCAGTTACTTCCGCCAGGGGGCGCAAACTGAAGCTTTCTTT.